Listed here is a single TCR beta chain. Other DNA sequences of this sample code for an identical CDR3. This sample is drawn from a study of shared clonotypes between healthy human individuals. This CDR3 has 15 amino acids. In germline, CDR1 is SEHNR, CDR2 FQNEAQ (reference sequence). Trimming cost V 4 bases and J 2 bases; bases outside gene matches: 3. Profiling relied on immunoSEQ multiplex PCR, and the TCRdb table lists in-frame clones only, not all of them. The data contain approximately 2,000,000 clones, 85% to 95% of them singletons. This sequence originates from a young man in good health. Some clones in this sample may be carry-over from other donors' samples. The chain combines TRBV7-9 with TRBJ2-1, with 9 bases fitting TRBD1. The material sequenced was naive CD4+ T cells from PBMCs. Subset given: CD45RA+ positively selected. CDR3 DNA: TGTGCCAGCAGCTCCGGACAGGGGACCTACAATGAGCAGTTCTTC. Translation: CASSSGQGTYNEQFF.